Following are 3 T cell receptor beta chains from one sample sequenced in a study of cytomegalovirus exposure and HLA in healthy donors. Sequenced by immunoSEQ multiplex PCR; TCRdb stores in-frame clones only, minus some. Among about 140,000 clones listed, 70% to 90% were seen once. The sample consisted of PBMCs. The receptor set was obtained from a woman aged 18-35 years in good health and CMV-seropositive.

V gene TRBV5-1 combines with J gene TRBJ2-1, with 12 positions matching TRBD1. Germline lookup yields CDR1 SGHRS and CDR2 YFSETQ. After removal of 4 bases from V and 6 bases from J, the junction contained 5 bases not matched to a gene. This CDR3 has 15 amino acids. The chain's CDR3 is CASSDGTGGFNEQFF. CDR3 nucleotide sequence: TGCGCCAGCAGCGACGGGACAGGGGGCTTCAATGAGCAGTTCTTC.

The rearrangement joins TRBV5-5 to TRBJ2-1, with D perhaps TRBD1 (6 bases). The germline V gene encodes CDR1 SGHKS and CDR2 YYEKEE (reference sequence). This CDR3 has 17 residues. Trimming removed 1 base at V and 0 bases at J, with 14 bases between. The CDR3 loop reads CASSLRNTGSSYNEQFF. The DNA of the CDR3 is TGTGCCAGCAGCTTGAGGAATACAGGGAGCTCCTACAATGAGCAGTTCTTC.

The chain recombines TRBV7-9 with TRBJ2-4, with TRBD2 matching 8 bases. The CDR3 is made up of 12 amino acids. CDR1 and CDR2 from the germline V gene are SEHNR and FQNEAQ (reference sequence). V dropped 2 bases and J dropped 16; count of bases not matched to a gene: 7. CDR3 amino acids: CASSLIAGGVYF. The CDR3 DNA follows: TGTGCCAGCAGCTTAATCGCCGGGGGGGTATACTTC.